Listed here are 5 T cell receptor beta chains from one sample, sequenced in a study of brain T cells in children with intractable seizures. The assay was immunoSEQ multiplex PCR, and TCRdb's table has in-frame clones only and misses some. The sample records 1,500 or so clones, 83% being singletons. Only cases whose brain tissue showed the highest T cell transcript signatures were sequenced. Sample: resected brain tissue, taken at surgery. The receptor source for this set is a boy aged 5-17 years with focal cortical dysplasia and intractable seizures.

This sequence joins TRBV11-2 and TRBJ2-2; 9 bases are shared with TRBD2. Germline V gene lookup returns CDR1 SGHAT and CDR2 FQNNGV. The CDR3 contains 16 residues. The ends lost 4 bases at V and 6 bases at J; junction bases unmatched: 9. The CDR3, as DNA: TGTGCCAGCAGCTCTTTAGGCGGGGGGGCGTCCGGGGAGCTGTTTTTT. Protein sequence: CASSSLGGGASGELFF.

The chain employs TRBV19 and TRBJ2-2; 9 bases fit TRBD1. Trimming at V came to 5 bases and at J to 3 bases, leaving 4 bases not matched to a gene. CDR1 is LNHDA, CDR2 SQIVND, per germline (reference sequence). CDR3 length equals 15 residues. The CDR3 is CASSRRQGDTGELFF. For the CDR3, the DNA is TGTGCCAGTAGTCGTCGACAGGGGGACACCGGGGAGCTGTTTTTT.

The chain uses TRBV10-3 and TRBJ2-1; 8 nucleotides agree with TRBD2. Trimming at V came to 4 bases and at J to 10 bases, leaving 6 bases not matched to a gene. Germline values: CDR1 ENHRY, CDR2 SYGVKD. The CDR3 covers 13 residues. CDR3 DNA: TGTGCCATCAGTGGGACTAGCAGGCGGGAGCAGTTCTTC. Encoded protein: CAISGTSRREQFF.

This clone was observed a handful of times. The chain has TRBV7-8 and TRBJ2-3, with a tentative D call TRBD2 (6 bases). Per germline, CDR1 SGHVS and CDR2 FQNEAQ. The V end was cut by 5 bases, the J end by 5 bases, with 14 bases between. The CDR3 runs 14 residues. The CDR3 here is CASSPYGLKDTQYF. For the CDR3, the DNA is TGTGCCAGCAGCCCATACGGACTAAAAGATACGCAGTATTTT.

V is TRBV30 and J is TRBJ2-1, with D maybe TRBD2 (5 bases). The CDR3 totals 14 residues. CDR1 is GTSNPN, CDR2 SVGIG, per germline (reference sequence). With 7 bases removed from V and 8 bases from J, the gap between germline ends came to 21 bases. The CDR3: CAFGKRDSLDEQFF. CDR3 sequence (DNA): TGTGCCTTCGGCAAACGGGATTCACTAGATGAGCAGTTCTTC.